Sequencing of this T cell receptor beta chain was carried out in a study of OX40 agonist ivuxolimab in advanced cancers. In the study overall: Dose-escalation patients' cancers were hepatocellular carcinoma, melanoma, renal cell or head and neck cancer. Study-level points and caveats: Individuals who were partial responders at 0.1-3.0 mg/kg had clonal expansion that ranked among the lowest. At 0.1 to 3.0 mg/kg, CD4+ and CD8+ blood T cells expanded clonally by week 6. In CD8+ T cells, expanded clones were on average more numerous than in CD4+.

The repertoire was sequenced with immunoSEQ multiplex PCR; TCRdb's copy has only in-frame clones and lacks some. Of 95,000 to 150,000 clones detected, around 93% appear once; the ten largest clones hold about 0.14%. Comment on this clone: The antigen remains undetermined.

This clonotype was obtained from an adult with an advanced solid tumor such as melanoma, head and neck, liver or kidney cancer. Sequences were derived from CD4+ or CD8+ T cells sorted from blood, sampled in a trial of the OX40 agonist ivuxolimab.

For the CDR3, the DNA is TGTGCCAGCAGCTTAATCCAGGGTAACTATGGCTACACCTTC. It is translated as CASSLIQGNYGYTF. This rearrangement joins TRBV13 to TRBJ1-2; perhaps TRBD1 as D (5 bases). The CDR3 is 14 residues long. V dropped 2 bases and J dropped 1 base, with 8 bases sitting between them. CDR1 is PRHDT, CDR2 FYEKMQ, per germline (reference sequence).